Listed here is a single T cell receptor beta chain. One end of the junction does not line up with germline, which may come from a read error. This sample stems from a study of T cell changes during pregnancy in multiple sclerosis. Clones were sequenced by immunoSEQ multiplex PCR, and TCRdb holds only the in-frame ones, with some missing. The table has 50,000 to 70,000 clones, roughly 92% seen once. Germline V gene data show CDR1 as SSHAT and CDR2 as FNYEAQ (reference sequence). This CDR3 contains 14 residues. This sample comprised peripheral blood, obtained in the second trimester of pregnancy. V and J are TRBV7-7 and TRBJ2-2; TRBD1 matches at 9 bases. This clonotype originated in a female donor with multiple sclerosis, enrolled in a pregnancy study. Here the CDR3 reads CASSLGTGHGELFF. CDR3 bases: TGTGCTAGCAGCTTAGGGACAGGGCACGGGGAGCTGTTTTTT.